The 21 T cell receptor beta chains presented below share a single source sample, sequenced in a study of cytomegalovirus exposure and HLA in healthy donors. The PCR employed 60 Vbeta primers together with 13 Jbeta primers. TCRdb keeps only in-frame clones here, not all; method: immunoSEQ multiplex PCR. Among approximately 110,000 clones, more than 60% were seen once, and the ten largest hold roughly 4.9%. The sample taken for sequencing was PBMCs. Receptors were obtained from a female donor in good health and CMV-seropositive.

This clone was seen more than once but under ten times. This rearrangement joins TRBV6-6 to TRBJ2-1, with TRBD2 as a possible D gene (6 bases). The V gene lost 4 bases and the J gene lost 3 bases, with 10 bases spanning the gap. In germline, CDR1 is MNHNY, CDR2 SVGAGI (reference sequence). The CDR3 is made up of 14 amino acids. CDR3 bases: TGTGCCAGCAGTTCCGGGACTGTCTACAATGAGCAGTTCTTC. Its protein product is CASSSGTVYNEQFF.

V gene TRBV28 combines with J gene TRBJ2-7; possibly TRBD2 for D (5 bases). Trimming stripped 6 bases from V and 4 bases from J, with 16 bases between. Germline V gene data show CDR1 as MDHEN and CDR2 as SYDVKM. CDR3 length: 14 amino acids. The CDR3 loop is CASRPTTSIYEQYF. The CDR3, as DNA: TGTGCCAGCAGGCCTACAACTAGTATTTACGAGCAGTACTTC.

The rearrangement joins TRBV5-4 to TRBJ1-1; no reliable D call. This CDR3 has 13 amino acids. V was clipped by 4 bases and J by 1 base, with 8 bases between them. From germline, CDR1 is SGHNT and CDR2 YYREEE (reference sequence). The DNA of the CDR3 is TGTGCCAGCAGCCCGATGCGGAACACTGAAGCTTTCTTT. Translating it yields CASSPMRNTEAFF.

The chain has TRBV7-7 and TRBJ1-1; 8 bases map to TRBD1. Germline V gene lookup returns CDR1 SSHAT and CDR2 FNYEAQ (reference sequence). The CDR3 covers 13 residues. The CDR3 protein is CAYDPGGHTEAFF. The CDR3 nucleotides read TGTGCTTACGACCCAGGGGGCCACACTGAAGCTTTCTTT.

The chain has TRBV27 and TRBJ1-4; 12 nucleotides agree with TRBD1. CDR1 MNHEY and CDR2 SMNVEV come from the germline V gene (reference sequence). The CDR3 length is 15 residues. The junction had 16 bases not matched to a gene; V was cut back by 10 bases and J by 13 bases. The CDR3 DNA reads TGTGCCACCCGACCCGCCGGGACAGGGGGCGCCGGACTGTTTTTT. Protein sequence: CATRPAGTGGAGLFF.

This chain joins TRBV11-2 and TRBJ2-7; maybe TRBD1 (6 bases). This CDR3 is built from 15 residues. Per germline, CDR1 SGHAT and CDR2 FQNNGV. The ends were cut back, 1 base at V and 1 base at J, with 11 bases in the middle. CDR3 coding DNA: TGTGCCAGCAGCTTAGTAGGCAGGGGTTCCTACGAGCAGTACTTC. It yields the protein CASSLVGRGSYEQYF. Based on the CDR3 plus reference TRBV11-2 and TRBJ2-7, the full variable domain is EAGVAQSPRYKIIEKRQSVAFWCNPISGHATLYWYQQILGQGPKLLIQFQNNGVVDDSQLPKDRFSAERLKGVDSTLKIQPAKLEDSAVYLCASSLVGRGSYEQYFGPGTRLTVT.

This clone was picked up one time. V and J are TRBV25-1 and TRBJ2-1; TRBD2 matches 8 bases. The CDR3 runs 15 residues. V lost 7 bases, J lost 5 bases, and 10 bases stayed unmatched. Germline CDR1 and CDR2: MGHDK and SYGVNS. The CDR3 coding sequence is TGTGCCAGCAATATAGGCGGGGGGCTGAACAATGAGCAGTTCTTC. Translating it yields CASNIGGGLNNEQFF.

The chain joins TRBV6-6 to TRBJ2-3, with 9 bases lining up with TRBD2. CDR3 length equals 15 residues. CDR1 and CDR2 from the germline V gene are MNHNY and SVGAGI (reference sequence). With 10 bases clipped from V and 2 bases from J, the junction kept 10 bases outside the gene matches. The CDR3: CATAFASGNTDTQYF. As DNA, the CDR3 is TGTGCCACCGCTTTTGCTAGCGGGAACACAGATACGCAGTATTTT.

Details on this clone: The junction shows a germline mismatch at one end, possibly a read error. The chain uses TRBV7-3 and TRBJ2-2; possible D gene TRBD2, 5 bases. The CDR3 spans 14 residues. Per germline, CDR1 SGHTA and CDR2 FQGTGA. The CDR3 DNA sequence: TGTGCCAGCAGCCGCACATTGAACACCGGGGAGCTGCTTTTT. Amino acid sequence: CASSRTLNTGELLF.

This chain uses TRBV11-2 with TRBJ2-7, with D possibly being TRBD1 (5 bases). V was cut by 1 base and J by 2 bases, with 9 bases left in between. Germline loops: CDR1 SGHAT, CDR2 FQNNGV. The CDR3 covers 14 residues. The CDR3, as DNA: TGTGCCAGCAGCTTAGCCCAGGGCACCTACGAGCAGTACTTC. Encoded protein: CASSLAQGTYEQYF.

This chain joins TRBV5-1 and TRBJ2-7, with 7 bases matching TRBD1. Per the germline V gene, CDR1 is SGHRS and CDR2 is YFSETQ. CDR3 length equals 15 residues. V trimming: 2 bases; J trimming: 2 bases; junction bases outside the gene matches: 7. CDR3 protein: CASSFLPGQTYEQYF. For the CDR3, the DNA is TGCGCCAGCAGCTTTCTGCCGGGACAGACCTACGAGCAGTACTTC.

V and J are TRBV10-3 and TRBJ2-6, with D possibly TRBD1 on 5 matching bases. CDR1 is ENHRY and CDR2 is SYGVKD in the germline V gene. This CDR3 contains 15 residues. Trimming shortened V by 8 bases and J by 0 bases, and 11 bases separated the two germline ends. CDR3 DNA: TGTGCCATCTCCGACAGAGACTCTGGGGCCAACGTCCTGACTTTC. This sequence encodes CAISDRDSGANVLTF.

This chain connects TRBV18 to TRBJ2-5; unclear D gene. CDR1 and CDR2 (germline): KGHSH, LQKENI. V lost 3 bases and J 2 bases, leaving 7 bases between the germline ends. The CDR3 spans 13 residues. In DNA form, the CDR3 reads TGTGCCAGCTCACCTACATTACAAGAGACCCAGTACTTC. Encoded protein: CASSPTLQETQYF.

The chain recombines TRBV7-2 with TRBJ2-7; no clear D gene. Germline V gives CDR1 SGHTA, CDR2 FQGNSA. This CDR3 is 17 amino acids long. V dropped 4 bases and J dropped 0 bases, with 19 bases sitting between them. The CDR3 protein is CASSSDTVYTSSYEQYF. CDR3 DNA: TGTGCCAGCAGCTCCGACACTGTGTACACTTCCTCCTACGAGCAGTACTTC.

This chain links TRBV2 with TRBJ2-4; D might be TRBD2 (6 bases). The V end lost 3 bases, the J end lost 1 base, and 13 bases lay between the germline ends. The CDR3 loop spans 16 amino acids. CDR1 and CDR2 (germline): SNHLY, FYNNEI. The CDR3 nucleotides are TGTGCCAGCAGTGACCAGGGAGGAGCGGCCAAAAACATTCAGTACTTC. Protein: CASSDQGGAAKNIQYF.

The rearrangement uses TRBV7-3 and TRBJ2-1, with 9 bases aligning to TRBD2. This CDR3 comprises 14 residues. The J segment lost 7 bases and the V segment lost 2 bases, leaving 3 bases of the junction unmatched. Germline CDR1 is SGHTA and CDR2 is FQGTGA. The CDR3: CASSLAGGVNEQFF. The CDR3 DNA follows: TGTGCCAGCAGCTTAGCGGGAGGGGTAAATGAGCAGTTCTTC. Full variable domain (rest looked up from reference TRBV7-3 and TRBJ2-1): GAGVSQTPSNKVTEKGKYVELRCDPISGHTALYWYRQSLGQGPEFLIYFQGTGAADDSGLPNDRFFAVRPEGSVSTLKIQRTERGDSAVYLCASSLAGGVNEQFFGPGTRLTVL.

This chain uses TRBV6-6 with TRBJ2-1; 7 positions match TRBD2. Germline values: CDR1 MNHNY, CDR2 SVGAGI (reference sequence). The CDR3 is 12 amino acids. V was pared by 8 bases and J by 9 bases, with 7 bases of the junction left unmatched. The chain's CDR3 is CASGTSAAEQFF. In nucleotides, the CDR3 is TGTGCCAGCGGTACTAGCGCCGCTGAGCAGTTCTTC.

The chain combines TRBV5-1 with TRBJ2-5; D not certain. From germline, CDR1 is SGHRS and CDR2 YFSETQ. V dropped 5 bases and J dropped 1 base, with 12 bases sitting between them. This CDR3 is built from 14 residues. Written as DNA, the CDR3 is TGCGCCAGCAGTATTAGTGTATCCCAAGAGACCCAGTACTTC. This codes for CASSISVSQETQYF.

CDR3 sequence (DNA): TGCGCCAGCAGTGCGGCAGGGGCGGATGAGCAGTACTTC. Amino acid sequence: CASSAAGADEQYF. This chain connects TRBV10-1 to TRBJ2-7, with D possibly matching TRBD1 (6 bases). The CDR3 runs to 13 residues. The V gene's germline CDR1 is WNHNN and CDR2 SYGVQD (reference sequence). V was trimmed by 4 bases and J by 7 bases, leaving 14 bases between them.

V and J are TRBV19 and TRBJ1-5; unclear D gene. Germline loops: CDR1 LNHDA, CDR2 SQIVND (reference sequence). V gave up 3 bases and J gave up 0 bases, with 15 bases separating them. This CDR3 has 17 amino acids. The CDR3 protein is CASSIPRRGYSNQPQHF. The CDR3 coding sequence is TGTGCCAGTAGTATTCCTCGACGGGGATATAGCAATCAGCCCCAGCATTTT.

The chain has TRBV30 and TRBJ1-2, with 7 bases fitting TRBD1. The V gene's germline CDR1 is GTSNPN and CDR2 SVGIG (reference sequence). Unmatched junction bases numbered 2, after V lost 0 bases and J lost 4 bases. CDR3 size: 13 residues. The DNA for the CDR3 is TGTGCCTGGAGTGTAGGGGACAGCTATGGCTACACCTTC. Its protein product is CAWSVGDSYGYTF.